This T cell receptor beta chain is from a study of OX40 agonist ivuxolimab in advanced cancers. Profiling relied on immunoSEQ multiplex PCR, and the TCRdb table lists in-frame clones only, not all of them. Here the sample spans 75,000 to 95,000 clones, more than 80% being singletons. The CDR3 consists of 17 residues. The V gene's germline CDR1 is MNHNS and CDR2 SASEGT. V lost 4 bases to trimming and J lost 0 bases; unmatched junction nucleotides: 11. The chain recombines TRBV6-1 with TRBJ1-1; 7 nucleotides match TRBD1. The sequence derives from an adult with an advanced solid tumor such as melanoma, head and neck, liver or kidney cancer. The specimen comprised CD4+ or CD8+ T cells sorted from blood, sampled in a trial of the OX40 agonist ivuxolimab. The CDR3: CASSGKQGYGMNTEAFF. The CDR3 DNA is TGTGCCAGCAGTGGTAAACAGGGGTACGGGATGAACACTGAAGCTTTCTTT.